These T cell receptor beta chains were read from a single sample in a study of blood T cell repertoires in COVID-19. The data were produced by immunoSEQ multiplex PCR, yet TCRdb's version contains in-frame clones alone and is incomplete. Of some 100,000 clones in the sample, around nine tenths were seen once. Sequencing was carried out using peripheral blood. Receptor source: a human donor in a cohort sampled during active COVID-19. The CDR3 runs from the conserved cysteine through the conserved F or W. D genes are given only for firm matches. Clone sizes are given selectively: once, few, many, or a class where the clone is expanded.

abundance: .; j_gene: TRBJ2-6; d_gene: .; v_gene: TRBV3-1/TRBV3-2; CDR3nt: TGTGCCAGCAGCCAAGATGCGGGGATCTCTGGGGCCAACGTCCTGACTTTC; CDR3aa: CASSQDAGISGANVLTF
abundance: .; j_gene: TRBJ1-1; d_gene: .; v_gene: TRBV7-8; CDR3nt: TGTGCCAGCAGCTTAGAACGGGCCCGGGGGAACACTGAAGCTTTCTTT; CDR3aa: CASSLERARGNTEAFF
abundance: .; j_gene: TRBJ2-5; d_gene: TRBD1; v_gene: TRBV30; CDR3nt: TGTGCCTGGAGTGTAGGCAGGGGGAGAGAGACCCAGTACTTC; CDR3aa: CAWSVGRGRETQYF
abundance: .; j_gene: TRBJ2-2; d_gene: TRBD2; v_gene: TRBV9; CDR3nt: TGTGCCAGCAGCGTAGGGACTAGCGGGAGCACCGGGGAGCTGTTTTTT; CDR3aa: CASSVGTSGSTGELFF
abundance: .; j_gene: TRBJ2-5; d_gene: TRBD2; v_gene: TRBV9; CDR3nt: TGTGCCAGCAGCGTAGCTAGCGGGAGGAAGGAGACCCAGTACTTC; CDR3aa: CASSVASGRKETQYF
abundance: few; j_gene: TRBJ2-7; d_gene: .; v_gene: TRBV7-9; CDR3nt: TGTGCCAGCAGCTCTGACGGCATGGGCAGTTACGAGCAGTACTTC; CDR3aa: CASSSDGMGSYEQYF
abundance: few; j_gene: TRBJ2-2; d_gene: .; v_gene: TRBV28; CDR3nt: TGTGCCAGCAGTCGAACAGACACCGGGGAGCTGTTTTTT; CDR3aa: CASSRTDTGELFF
abundance: .; j_gene: TRBJ1-2; d_gene: .; v_gene: TRBV7-9; CDR3nt: TGTGCCAGCAGCCGGACAGATGGCTACACCTTC; CDR3aa: CASSRTDGYTF
abundance: .; j_gene: TRBJ1-1; d_gene: TRBD1; v_gene: TRBV18; CDR3nt: TGTGCCAGCTCCCGTGACAGGGGGCGAGGGACTGAAGCTTTCTTT; CDR3aa: CASSRDRGRGTEAFF
abundance: .; j_gene: TRBJ1-2; d_gene: .; v_gene: TRBV5-4; CDR3nt: TGTGCCAGCAGCTTGGTGCGGGGGGCCTATGGCTACACCTTC; CDR3aa: CASSLVRGAYGYTF
abundance: .; j_gene: TRBJ2-1; d_gene: TRBD2; v_gene: TRBV5-1; CDR3nt: TGCGCCAGCAGTCCTAAGGTTGCGGGAGAAGGGAATGAGCAGTTCTTC; CDR3aa: CASSPKVAGEGNEQFF
abundance: once; j_gene: TRBJ1-5; d_gene: .; v_gene: TRBV28; CDR3nt: TGTGCCAGCAGTTCGACCAGGGTGTTTCAGCCCCAGCATTTT; CDR3aa: CASSSTRVFQPQHF
abundance: .; j_gene: TRBJ1-1; d_gene: .; v_gene: TRBV20-1; CDR3nt: TGCAGTGCTAGTCGGGGAGCGATGAACACTGAAGCTTTCTTT; CDR3aa: CSASRGAMNTEAFF
abundance: .; j_gene: TRBJ2-3; d_gene: TRBD2; v_gene: TRBV3-1/TRBV3-2; CDR3nt: TGTGCCAGCAGCCAGCTAGCGGGAATCAGAACAGATACGCAGTATTTT; CDR3aa: CASSQLAGIRTDTQYF
abundance: .; j_gene: TRBJ1-5; d_gene: .; v_gene: TRBV23-1; CDR3nt: TGCGCCAGCAGTCAATCGGGAGCAAATCAGCCCCAGCATTTT; CDR3aa: CASSQSGANQPQHF
abundance: .; j_gene: TRBJ2-1; d_gene: TRBD2; v_gene: TRBV5-5; CDR3nt: TGTGCCAGCAGCTTAGGAGCGGGAGGGCCCAATGAGCAGTTCTTC; CDR3aa: CASSLGAGGPNEQFF
abundance: .; j_gene: TRBJ2-7; d_gene: TRBD2; v_gene: TRBV6-5; CDR3nt: TGTGCCAGCAGCCGATCTTGGACTAGCGAGTACGAGCAGTACTTC; CDR3aa: CASSRSWTSEYEQYF
abundance: .; j_gene: TRBJ2-7; d_gene: TRBD2; v_gene: TRBV27; CDR3nt: TGTGCCAGCAGTAATAGCGGGGCCCCTTACGAGCAGTACTTC; CDR3aa: CASSNSGAPYEQYF
abundance: .; j_gene: TRBJ2-7; d_gene: TRBD2; v_gene: TRBV18; CDR3nt: TGTGCCAGCTCACCGTCGGGACTAGCGGGAGGAGAGCAGTACTTC; CDR3aa: CASSPSGLAGGEQYF
abundance: .; j_gene: TRBJ1-2; d_gene: TRBD1; v_gene: TRBV28; CDR3nt: TGTGCCAGCAGTTTACAGGGGGCAGGTGGCTACACCTTC; CDR3aa: CASSLQGAGGYTF
abundance: once; j_gene: TRBJ1-5; d_gene: .; v_gene: TRBV27; CDR3nt: TGTGCCAGCAGGATCGGGAGCAATCAGCCCCAGCATTTT; CDR3aa: CASRIGSNQPQHF
abundance: .; j_gene: TRBJ2-2; d_gene: .; v_gene: TRBV24-1; CDR3nt: TGTGCCACCTCCGGGACAAAGAACACCGGGGAGCTGTTTTTT; CDR3aa: CATSGTKNTGELFF
abundance: .; j_gene: TRBJ2-2; d_gene: TRBD2; v_gene: TRBV19; CDR3nt: TGTGCCAGTAGTATTGCGGGAGGGTTAGCCGGGGAGCTGTTTTTT; CDR3aa: CASSIAGGLAGELFF
abundance: .; j_gene: TRBJ1-5; d_gene: .; v_gene: TRBV18; CDR3nt: TGTGCCAGCTCACCACCGGCACAGGGAAATCAGCCCCAGCATTTT; CDR3aa: CASSPPAQGNQPQHF
abundance: once; j_gene: TRBJ1-1; d_gene: TRBD1; v_gene: TRBV6-5; CDR3nt: TGTGCCAGCAGTTCGGTCCTTAAGGACAGGGGGGAAGCTTTCTTT; CDR3aa: CASSSVLKDRGEAFF
abundance: .; j_gene: TRBJ2-2; d_gene: .; v_gene: TRBV15; CDR3nt: TGTGCCACCAGCTATACTAGACACCCCACCGGGGAGCTGTTTTTT; CDR3aa: CATSYTRHPTGELFF
abundance: .; j_gene: TRBJ2-3; d_gene: TRBD2; v_gene: TRBV5-1; CDR3nt: TGCGCCAGCCGCTTGACTAGCGCCTCCACAGATACGCAGTATTTT; CDR3aa: CASRLTSASTDTQYF
abundance: .; j_gene: TRBJ2-7; d_gene: .; v_gene: TRBV10-3; CDR3nt: TGTGCCATCAGTGGTCTTCACGAGCAGTACTTC; CDR3aa: CAISGLHEQYF
abundance: .; j_gene: TRBJ1-2; d_gene: TRBD1; v_gene: TRBV30; CDR3nt: TGTGCCTGGAGTAACAGGGGAGATGGCTACACCTTC; CDR3aa: CAWSNRGDGYTF
abundance: .; j_gene: TRBJ2-1; d_gene: TRBD1; v_gene: TRBV2; CDR3nt: TGTGCCAGCAGTGAAGCGGGACAGGGGGCTGAGCAGTTCTTC; CDR3aa: CASSEAGQGAEQFF
abundance: .; j_gene: TRBJ1-4; d_gene: .; v_gene: TRBV19; CDR3nt: TGTGCCAGTAGTGCAATAACGGGTGAAAAACTGTTTTTT; CDR3aa: CASSAITGEKLFF
abundance: .; j_gene: TRBJ2-7; d_gene: TRBD2; v_gene: TRBV5-6; CDR3nt: TGTGCCAGCAGCGGCGGACTAGCGGACTTCCTCTACGAGCAGTACTTC; CDR3aa: CASSGGLADFLYEQYF
abundance: .; j_gene: TRBJ1-3; d_gene: .; v_gene: TRBV7-2; CDR3nt: TGTGCCACAATTAGGAGCCCCTCTGGAAACACCATATATTTT; CDR3aa: CATIRSPSGNTIYF
abundance: .; j_gene: TRBJ1-4; d_gene: TRBD1; v_gene: TRBV7-6; CDR3nt: TGTGCCAGCAGCCCCGGGACAGCTAATGAAAAACTGTTTTTT; CDR3aa: CASSPGTANEKLFF
abundance: .; j_gene: TRBJ2-7; d_gene: TRBD1; v_gene: TRBV6-6; CDR3nt: TGTGCCAGCAGTACCGGGACAGGGATCTACGAGCAGTACTTC; CDR3aa: CASSTGTGIYEQYF
abundance: .; j_gene: TRBJ1-4; d_gene: TRBD1; v_gene: TRBV7-9; CDR3nt: TGTGCCAGCAGCTTAGAGACCGGGACAGGGAGCGAAAAACTGTTTTTT; CDR3aa: CASSLETGTGSEKLFF
abundance: .; j_gene: TRBJ2-3; d_gene: TRBD2; v_gene: TRBV11-3; CDR3nt: TGTGCCAGCAGCCTCCCCCCCAGACTAGCGGGACGGCGAGGGCATACGCAGTATTTT; CDR3aa: CASSLPPRLAGRRGHTQYF
abundance: .; j_gene: TRBJ2-1; d_gene: TRBD1; v_gene: TRBV28; CDR3nt: TGTGCCAGCAGTTCTACAGGGGTTGGCCCCAATGAGCAGTTCTTC; CDR3aa: CASSSTGVGPNEQFF
abundance: .; j_gene: TRBJ1-1; d_gene: .; v_gene: TRBV3-1/TRBV3-2; CDR3nt: TGTGCCAGCAGCCCAATCCGGATGTTGGAGGGAGCTGAAGCTTTCTTT; CDR3aa: CASSPIRMLEGAEAFF
abundance: .; j_gene: TRBJ1-3; d_gene: .; v_gene: TRBV14; CDR3nt: TGTGCCAGCAGCCAAACTGGAGGGGCCTCTGGAAACACCATATATTTT; CDR3aa: CASSQTGGASGNTIYF
abundance: .; j_gene: TRBJ2-7; d_gene: TRBD1; v_gene: TRBV10-3; CDR3nt: TGTGCCATCAGTGAGTCTCAGGGGGTCCCCTACGAGCAGTACTTC; CDR3aa: CAISESQGVPYEQYF
abundance: .; j_gene: TRBJ1-2; d_gene: .; v_gene: TRBV6-1; CDR3nt: TGTGCCAGCAGTGAAGCGAGCAGGGGAGTACTTGGCTACACCTTC; CDR3aa: CASSEASRGVLGYTF
abundance: .; j_gene: TRBJ1-6; d_gene: .; v_gene: TRBV5-1; CDR3nt: TGCGCCAGCAGCCCCCAGGGGTCTGGAAAGGATTCACCCCTCCACTTT; CDR3aa: CASSPQGSGKDSPLHF
abundance: .; j_gene: TRBJ1-5; d_gene: .; v_gene: TRBV6-5; CDR3nt: TGTGCCAGCAGTACGGGTCACCAGCCCCAGCATTTT; CDR3aa: CASSTGHQPQHF
abundance: .; j_gene: TRBJ2-5; d_gene: TRBD1; v_gene: TRBV27; CDR3nt: TGTGCCAGCAGGGGACAGGGGTGGCAAGAGACCCAGTACTTC; CDR3aa: CASRGQGWQETQYF
abundance: .; j_gene: TRBJ1-2; d_gene: .; v_gene: TRBV12-3/TRBV12-4; CDR3nt: TGTGCCAGCAGAGCCCAGCCGGGCTATGGCTACACCTTC; CDR3aa: CASRAQPGYGYTF
abundance: .; j_gene: TRBJ2-5; d_gene: .; v_gene: TRBV11-1; CDR3nt: TGTGCCAGCAGCTCTGAATCTAGAGGGCTAGAGACCCAGTACTTC; CDR3aa: CASSSESRGLETQYF
abundance: .; j_gene: TRBJ1-1; d_gene: TRBD1; v_gene: TRBV2; CDR3nt: TGTGCCAGCAGGCCTATCAGGGGGCCTCCTACAGAAGCTTTCTTT; CDR3aa: CASRPIRGPPTEAFF
abundance: .; j_gene: TRBJ2-7; d_gene: TRBD2; v_gene: TRBV10-3; CDR3nt: TGTGCCATCAGCCCCGGGACTAGCGCGTCCTACGAGCAGTACTTC; CDR3aa: CAISPGTSASYEQYF
abundance: .; j_gene: TRBJ2-5; d_gene: .; v_gene: TRBV24-1; CDR3nt: TGTGCCACCAGTATCGGGAGTGTGGAGACCCAGTACTTC; CDR3aa: CATSIGSVETQYF
abundance: .; j_gene: TRBJ1-5; d_gene: .; v_gene: TRBV7-9; CDR3nt: TGTGCCAGCAGCTTATTGGGGGCCAATCAGCCCCAGCATTTT; CDR3aa: CASSLLGANQPQHF
abundance: .; j_gene: TRBJ2-7; d_gene: .; v_gene: TRBV5-6; CDR3nt: TGTGCCAGCAGCTTAGGCAGGAACTACGAGCAGTACTTC; CDR3aa: CASSLGRNYEQYF
abundance: .; j_gene: TRBJ1-4; d_gene: .; v_gene: TRBV10-2; CDR3nt: TGCGCCTCGCGCCATCGTCAGGCTAATGAAAAACTGTTTTTT; CDR3aa: CASRHRQANEKLFF